This T cell receptor beta chain was found in a study of blood T cell repertoires in COVID-19. In the study overall: Sample material is recorded as cDNA or gDNA derived from T cells, B-cell-depleted T cells, or PBMCs.

Original processing notes: Reference gene primer amplification yielded estimated nucleated cell counts. Sequenced by immunoSEQ multiplex PCR; TCRdb stores in-frame clones only, minus some. Clone size and V and J calls were adopted from that table, with D and trimming inferred from the DNA. The data hold more than 300,000 clones, with roughly 90% observed a single time. The ends were cut back, 6 bases at V and 9 bases at J, with 9 bases in the middle. The CDR3 runs 12 residues. Per the germline V gene, CDR1 is MNHEY and CDR2 is SVGAGI. Seattle patients were enrolled while actively infected and followed longitudinally.

Sequences were obtained from peripheral blood. The rearrangement joins TRBV6-5 to TRBJ1-6; D gene unclear. The source of this sequence is a woman aged 40 to 49 with COVID-19, enrolled during active disease. CDR3 sequence: CASSFFLSPLHF. The CDR3 DNA is TGTGCCAGCAGCTTCTTCCTTTCACCCCTCCACTTT.